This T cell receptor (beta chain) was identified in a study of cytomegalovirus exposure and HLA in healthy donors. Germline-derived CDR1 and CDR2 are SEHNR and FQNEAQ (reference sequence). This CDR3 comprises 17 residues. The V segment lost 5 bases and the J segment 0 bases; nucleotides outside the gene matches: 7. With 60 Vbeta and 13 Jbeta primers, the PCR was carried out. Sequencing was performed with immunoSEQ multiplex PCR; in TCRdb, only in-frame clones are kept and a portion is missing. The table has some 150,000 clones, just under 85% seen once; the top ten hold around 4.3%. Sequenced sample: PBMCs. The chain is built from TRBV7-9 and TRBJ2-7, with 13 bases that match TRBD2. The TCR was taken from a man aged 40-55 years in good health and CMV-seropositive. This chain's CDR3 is CASSVPGLAGYSYEQYF. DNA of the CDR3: TGTGCCAGCAGCGTTCCGGGACTAGCGGGATACTCCTACGAGCAGTACTTC.